A single sample gave rise to the 14 T cell receptor beta chains below, sequenced in a study of blood T cell repertoires in COVID-19. The method was immunoSEQ multiplex PCR; TCRdb's version includes in-frame clones alone and lacks a portion of them. The sample contains 250,000 or so clones, about 83% of which appear only once. Material for sequencing was peripheral blood. Source of these receptors: a man aged 50-59 years with acute or convalescent COVID-19.

The genes are TRBV12-3 or TRBV12-4 and TRBJ1-2; D uncertain. CDR3 length: 13 residues. V dropped 3 bases and J dropped 10 bases, with 15 bases sitting between them. The CDR3 DNA reads TGTGCCAGCAGTTTGATCGGTCTCCTTGACTACACCTTC. This encodes CASSLIGLLDYTF.

This chain uses TRBV23-1 with TRBJ1-5; 7 bases align to TRBD1. TRBV23-1 is sorted into the ORF group, with uncertain function. Trimming cost V 3 bases and J 5 bases; bases outside gene matches: 25. The CDR3 covers 21 residues. As DNA, the CDR3 is TGCGCCAGCAGTCACAGCCGCCCACCCCAACTTGACAGGGTCGGCGATCAGCCCCAGCATTTT. It translates to CASSHSRPPQLDRVGDQPQHF.

The rearrangement links TRBV6-4 to TRBJ1-5; 8 nucleotides align to TRBD1. The germline gives CDR1 MRHNA, CDR2 SNTAGT. V was clipped by 2 bases and J by 4 bases; unmatched bases: 7. The CDR3 has 16 amino acids. The CDR3: CASSDAPGQANQPQHF. The CDR3 DNA reads as TGTGCCAGCAGTGACGCCCCGGGACAGGCTAATCAGCCCCAGCATTTT.

This clone was counted only a few times. The rearrangement uses TRBV3-1 (or the pseudogene TRBV3-2) and TRBJ2-7; 8 nucleotides line up with TRBD2. The junction had 8 bases not matched to a gene; V was cut back by 6 bases and J by 1 base. This CDR3 contains 15 residues. CDR1 is LGHDT and CDR2 is YNNKEL in the germline V gene (reference sequence). CDR3 sequence (DNA): TGTGCCAGCAGTTTGCGGGGGGAATTTTCCTACGAGCAGTACTTC. It specifies CASSLRGEFSYEQYF.

V is TRBV3-1 (or the pseudogene TRBV3-2) and J is TRBJ2-1; tentatively, D is TRBD2 (5 bases). The CDR3 extends over 15 amino acids. The germline CDR1 and CDR2 sequences are LGHDT and YNNKEL (reference sequence). The V end lost 1 base, the J end lost 6 bases, and 13 bases lay between the germline ends. CDR3 loop: CASSQARAIGNEQFF. CDR3 nucleotide sequence: TGTGCCAGCAGCCAAGCGAGGGCAATAGGCAATGAGCAGTTCTTC.

The chain carries TRBV28 and TRBJ1-3; 9 bases match TRBD1. Unmatched junction bases numbered 7, after V lost 4 bases and J lost 3 bases. The CDR3 has 16 amino acids. The germline V gene encodes CDR1 MDHEN and CDR2 SYDVKM. The CDR3 protein is CASSSPQGAFGNTIYF. The DNA for the CDR3 is TGTGCCAGCAGTTCGCCACAGGGGGCCTTTGGAAACACCATATATTTT.

V gene TRBV6-1 combines with J gene TRBJ2-1; TRBD2 matches at 13 bases. V dropped 0 bases and J dropped 5; count of bases not matched to a gene: 7. The CDR3 is 18 amino acids. Germline V gene sequence: CDR1 MNHNS, CDR2 SASEGT. The CDR3 sequence: CASSEAGLAGWINNEQFF. The CDR3 region has the DNA TGTGCCAGCAGTGAAGCGGGACTAGCGGGGTGGATTAACAATGAGCAGTTCTTC.

The rearrangement uses TRBV27 and TRBJ2-1, with 12 bases fitting TRBD2. Germline CDR1 and CDR2: MNHEY and SMNVEV (reference sequence). V trimming: 5 bases; J trimming: 6 bases; junction bases outside the gene matches: 11. The CDR3 covers 17 residues. The CDR3 here is CASSPIPSGLAGNEQFF. CDR3 nucleotide sequence: TGTGCCAGCAGTCCAATCCCCTCGGGACTAGCGGGCAATGAGCAGTTCTTC.

The CDR3 sequence: CASSTLLAGDTDTQYF. In DNA form, the CDR3 reads TGTGCCAGCAGCACCTTACTAGCGGGAGACACAGATACGCAGTATTTT. V gene TRBV5-4 combines with J gene TRBJ2-3, with 11 bases matching TRBD2. V lost 4 bases, J lost 2 bases, and 6 bases stayed unmatched. This CDR3 spans 16 amino acids. Germline-derived CDR1 and CDR2 are SGHNT and YYREEE (reference sequence).

V usage is TRBV6-5 and J usage is TRBJ1-5; D is possibly TRBD1 (5 bases). The CDR3 sequence is 13 residues long. Between the trimmed V and J ends, which lost 6 bases and 7 bases, there was a span of 13 bases. CDR1 and CDR2 (germline): MNHEY, SVGAGI. The CDR3 region is CASSFGGSQPQHF. As DNA, the CDR3 is TGTGCCAGCAGCTTCGGGGGGAGCCAGCCCCAGCATTTT.

This chain uses TRBV5-1 with TRBJ2-6, with TRBD1 matching 8 bases. This CDR3 has 17 amino acids. Trimming removed 1 base from V and 2 bases from J; junction bases left unmatched: 5. Per the germline V gene, CDR1 is SGHRS and CDR2 is YFSETQ. DNA for the CDR3: TGCGCCAGCAGCTTGATGGACAGGGCGGCTGGGGCCAACGTCCTGACTTTC. Protein sequence: CASSLMDRAAGANVLTF.

The gene calls are TRBV6-1 and TRBJ2-6; 9 nucleotides line up with TRBD1. Losses at the gene ends were 4 bases for V and 1 base for J; bases not matched to a gene: 2. The CDR3 is 16 amino acids. The germline CDR1 and CDR2 sequences are MNHNS and SASEGT. CDR3 DNA sequence: TGTGCCAGCAGTGCCGGGACAGGGTCTGGGGCCAACGTCCTGACTTTC. Protein: CASSAGTGSGANVLTF.

This sequence joins TRBV27 and TRBJ1-5; TRBD1 matches at 7 bases. The V and J ends lost 5 bases and 4 bases, in that order; junction bases with no gene match: 17. CDR3 length equals 18 residues. Germline CDR1 and CDR2: MNHEY and SMNVEV (reference sequence). The CDR3 loop is CASSPFPPDRVGNQPQHF. For the CDR3, the DNA is TGTGCCAGCAGTCCCTTTCCCCCCGACAGGGTCGGTAATCAGCCCCAGCATTTT.

The DNA for the CDR3 is TGTGCCAGCAGTTACAATCCAGGGGGCGCATACACTGAAGCTTTCTTT. Its translation: CASSYNPGGAYTEAFF. J is TRBJ1-1 and V is TRBV6-2 or TRBV6-3; 8 nucleotides match TRBD1. This CDR3 spans 16 amino acids. V gave up 2 bases and J gave up 3 bases; unmatched junction bases: 8. Germline loops: CDR1 MNHEY, CDR2 SVGEGT.